The 8 T cell receptor beta chains below come from one sample, sequenced in a study of CD8+CD57+ T cells in acquired aplastic anemia. The TCR beta profiling, which covered VDJ combination and CDR3 sequence, was carried out using genomic DNA as the template. MiXCR, applied by TCRdb to the reads, yields one record per CDR3 protein. The repertoire consists of fewer than 250,000 distinct CDR3 sequences, with more than 45% occurring once and the leading ten covering 6.5% to 8%. All sequencing subjects had displayed CD8+CD57+ cell expansion on flow cytometry. Sequences were obtained from sorted CD4+, CD8+, or CD8+CD57+ T cells (not recorded which) from PBMCs. Receptors originate from a human donor with aplastic anemia.

This clonotype was picked up one time. The V and J genes are TRBV7-3 and TRBJ2-2; TRBD1 aligns across 10 bases. The CDR3 has 16 residues. Germline-derived CDR1 and CDR2 are SGHTA and FQGTGA. J gave up 5 bases and V 5 bases, and 8 bases lay outside the gene matches. The CDR3 DNA reads as TGTGCCAGCAGCCCTCAGGGACAGGGGAGAACCGGGGAGCTGTTTTTT. It codes for CASSPQGQGRTGELFF.

In this sample, this clonotype turned up many times. The chain couples TRBV30 to TRBJ2-1; the D gene is possibly TRBD1 (5 bases). Germline assignment: CDR1 GTSNPN and CDR2 SVGIG (reference sequence). V shed 0 bases and J shed 5 bases, with 8 bases lying between them. This CDR3 has 13 amino acids. The CDR3 DNA reads as TGTGCCTGGAGTGTAGACAGAAACAATGAGCAGTTCTTC. Its protein product is CAWSVDRNNEQFF.

J is TRBJ1-1 and V is TRBV19; D might be TRBD1 (6 bases). Germline-derived CDR1 and CDR2 are LNHDA and SQIVND (reference sequence). The CDR3 is made up of 15 amino acids. The ends were cut back, 6 bases at V and 2 bases at J, with 16 bases in the middle. The chain's CDR3 is CASSHDPTGNTEAFF. The DNA for the CDR3 is TGTGCCAGTAGCCACGACCCGACAGGTAACACTGAAGCTTTCTTT.

This clonotype was recorded many times. CDR3 region: CASSPGGGRYIQYF. DNA of the CDR3: TGTGCCAGCAGCCCTGGGGGGGGCCGGTACATTCAGTACTTC. The V call is TRBV9, the J call TRBJ2-4, with D possibly matching TRBD2 (7 bases). Germline lookup yields CDR1 SGDLS and CDR2 YYNGEE. V lost 4 bases and J lost 8, with 16 bases in between. This CDR3 has 14 residues. Drawing the rest from reference TRBV9 and TRBJ2-4, the complete variable domain is DSGVTQTPKHLITATGQRVTLRCSPRSGDLSVYWYQQSLDQGLQFLIQYYNGEERAKGNILERFSAQQFPDLHSELNLSSLELGDSALYFCASSPGGGRYIQYFGAGTRLSVL.

At least ten counts were recorded for this clonotype. This sequence joins TRBV4-3 and TRBJ1-1; D uncertain. Trimming stripped 1 base from V and 4 bases from J, with 7 bases between. This CDR3 contains 13 residues. Germline V CDR1 and CDR2: LGHNA, YSLEER. The CDR3 DNA reads TGCGCCAGCAGCCAAGCCCTCGGCACTGAAGCTTTCTTT. Encoded protein: CASSQALGTEAFF.

The chain recombines TRBV19 with TRBJ1-6; D possibly corresponds to TRBD1 (5 bases). This CDR3 region has 13 residues. Germline V gene sequence: CDR1 LNHDA, CDR2 SQIVND (reference sequence). V shed 7 bases and J shed 12 bases, with 16 bases lying between them. CDR3 nucleotide sequence: TGTGCCAGTACCGATTCCCGGGGGGAACCCCTCCACTTT. Translated, it gives CASTDSRGEPLHF.

The V and J genes are TRBV6-2 or TRBV6-3 and TRBJ2-7; D uncertain. The ends were cut back, 4 bases at V and 1 base at J, with 11 bases in the middle. The V gene's germline CDR1 is MNHEY and CDR2 SVGEGT. The CDR3 has 14 residues. The chain's CDR3 is CASSLVRVSYEQYF. For the CDR3, the DNA is TGTGCCAGCAGTTTGGTTCGGGTATCCTACGAGCAGTACTTC.

The chain carries TRBV20-1 and TRBJ1-5; 8 bases agree with TRBD1. Looked up from germline, CDR1 is DFQATT and CDR2 is SNEGSKA (reference sequence). V gave up 1 base and J gave up 5 bases; unmatched junction bases: 10. The CDR3 contains 16 residues. CDR3 amino acids: CSARVNAGTGDQPQHF. CDR3 DNA: TGCAGTGCTAGAGTTAATGCCGGGACAGGAGATCAGCCCCAGCATTTT.